The 16 T cell receptor beta chains below come from one sample, sequenced in a study of blood T cell repertoires in COVID-19. The method was immunoSEQ multiplex PCR; TCRdb's version includes in-frame clones alone and lacks a portion of them. Found here are approximately 100,000 clones, roughly four fifths of them singletons; the top ten hold around a fifth. The sequenced material came from peripheral blood. All receptors derive from a man aged 65-85 years with active or convalescent COVID-19.

The chain links TRBV9 to TRBJ1-1, with D maybe TRBD1 (5 bases). CDR3 length: 13 amino acids. With 3 bases removed from V and 2 bases from J, the gap between germline ends came to 8 bases. CDR1 SGDLS and CDR2 YYNGEE come from the germline V gene. This CDR3 is CASSAGINTEAFF. CDR3 nucleotides: TGTGCCAGCAGCGCAGGGATCAACACTGAAGCTTTCTTT.

The CDR3 spells CASRDSGKYEQYF. The CDR3 nucleotides read TGTGCCAGCAGGGATAGCGGGAAGTACGAGCAGTACTTC. The rearrangement joins TRBV6-6 to TRBJ2-7, with 8 bases lining up with TRBD2. The CDR3 loop spans 13 amino acids. V shed 6 bases, J shed 4 bases, and the junction held 5 bases outside the gene matches. The V gene's germline CDR1 is MNHNY and CDR2 SVGAGI (reference sequence).

The V gene is TRBV5-6, the J gene TRBJ2-7; D may be TRBD2 (5 bases). V was clipped by 0 bases and J by 0 bases, with 10 bases between them. Germline CDR1 and CDR2: SGHDT and YYEEEE. This CDR3 has 15 amino acids. The DNA of the CDR3 is TGTGCCAGCAGCTTGGAGCCTAGCCTCTCCTACGAGCAGTACTTC. Translation: CASSLEPSLSYEQYF. Together with reference TRBV5-6 and TRBJ2-7, the CDR3 gives the full variable domain: DAGVTQSPTHLIKTRGQQVTLRCSPKSGHDTVSWYQQALGQGPQFIFQYYEEEERQRGNFPDRFSGHQFPNYSSELNVNALLLGDSALYLCASSLEPSLSYEQYFGPGTRLTVT.

The chain couples TRBV14 to TRBJ2-1, with 14 bases aligning to TRBD2. The CDR3 has 17 amino acids. Losses at the gene ends were 1 base for V and 13 bases for J; bases not matched to a gene: 12. The germline V gene has CDR1 SGHDN and CDR2 FVKESK. CDR3 coding DNA: TGTGCCAGCAGCCAAGCTTCGACTAGCGGGAGGGAGAGTGTACAGTTCTTC. It translates to CASSQASTSGRESVQFF.

The chain is built from TRBV18 and TRBJ1-5, with TRBD1 matching over 7 bases. Germline CDR1 is KGHSH and CDR2 is LQKENI. The CDR3 runs 15 residues. The trim removed 3 bases at V and 5 bases at J, leaving 7 bases unmatched. The CDR3 region is CASSPPGQSYQPQHF. The CDR3 DNA is TGTGCCAGCTCACCCCCGGGACAGTCCTATCAGCCCCAGCATTTT.

The CDR3 spells CASSPLAGVESPLHF. CDR3 nucleotide sequence: TGTGCCAGCAGCCCCCTAGCGGGTGTAGAATCACCCCTCCACTTT. This chain uses TRBV6-5 with TRBJ1-6; D gene unclear. Trimming removed 6 bases from V and 10 bases from J, with 19 bases in between. The CDR3 runs to 15 residues. Germline CDR1 reads MNHEY; CDR2 reads SVGAGI.

In its sample, this clone was seen once. The chain has TRBV5-4 and TRBJ2-3; 9 nucleotides align to TRBD2. The CDR3 spans 15 residues. The germline V gene has CDR1 SGHNT and CDR2 YYREEE (reference sequence). The junction had 6 bases not matched to a gene; V was cut back by 2 bases and J by 5 bases. The CDR3 sequence: CASSFEREARDTQYF. The CDR3 nucleotides are TGTGCCAGCAGCTTCGAGCGGGAGGCAAGAGATACGCAGTATTTT. Filled out from reference TRBV5-4 and TRBJ2-3, the complete variable domain reads ETGVTQSPTHLIKTRGQQVTLRCSSQSGHNTVSWYQQALGQGPQFIFQYYREEENGRGNFPPRFSGLQFPNYSSELNVNALELDDSALYLCASSFEREARDTQYFGPGTRLTVL.

The rearrangement uses TRBV6-6 and TRBJ1-5, with TRBD1 identical over 7 bases. CDR1 is MNHNY and CDR2 is SVGAGI in the germline V gene (reference sequence). With 4 bases clipped from V and 3 bases from J, the junction kept 6 bases outside the gene matches. This CDR3 comprises 15 residues. The CDR3 reads CASSLPGQLNQPQHF. CDR3 DNA sequence: TGTGCCAGCAGTTTGCCGGGACAGCTCAATCAGCCCCAGCATTTT.

The table lists this clone with a few counts. CDR3: CASSVGQGRGNSEKLFF. The CDR3 DNA follows: TGTGCCAGCAGCGTAGGACAGGGAAGAGGGAATAGTGAAAAACTGTTTTTT. The chain recombines TRBV11-2 with TRBJ1-4; 8 nucleotides line up with TRBD1. The CDR3 is 17 amino acids. The germline V gene encodes CDR1 SGHAT and CDR2 FQNNGV. V lost 5 bases to trimming and J lost 7 bases; unmatched junction nucleotides: 15.

The J gene is TRBJ2-3, the V gene TRBV14; unclear D gene. V was trimmed by 1 base and J by 1 base, leaving 9 bases between them. Germline loops: CDR1 SGHDN, CDR2 FVKESK. The CDR3 has 15 amino acids. CDR3 nucleotide sequence: TGTGCCAGCAGCCAAGGGCCCCTGGGCACAGATACGCAGTATTTT. This translates into CASSQGPLGTDTQYF. Full variable domain (outside the CDR3, taken from reference TRBV14 and TRBJ2-3): EAGVTQFPSHSVIEKGQTVTLRCDPISGHDNLYWYRRVMGKEIKFLLHFVKESKQDESGMPNNRFLAERTGGTYSTLKVQPAELEDSGVYFCASSQGPLGTDTQYFGPGTRLTVL.

The rearrangement joins TRBV30 to TRBJ2-7; D gene ambiguous. V lost 0 bases, J lost 1 base, and 7 bases lay in between. The germline CDR1 and CDR2 sequences are GTSNPN and SVGIG (reference sequence). The CDR3 is 13 amino acids. CDR3 sequence: CAWSVISSYEQYF. The CDR3 DNA sequence: TGTGCCTGGAGTGTAATTTCGTCCTACGAGCAGTACTTC.

The chain joins TRBV4-1 to TRBJ1-3; no firm D call. There are 15 residues in the CDR3. Germline CDR1 and CDR2: MGHRA and YSYEKL. V was shortened by 1 base and J by 0 bases, with 7 bases between the two germline ends. This CDR3 is CASSQGVLSGNTIYF. The CDR3 coding sequence is TGCGCCAGCAGCCAAGGCGTGCTCTCTGGAAACACCATATATTTT.

The V call is TRBV5-1, the J call TRBJ2-1; 7 bases align to TRBD2. The CDR3 is made up of 14 amino acids. Per the germline V gene, CDR1 is SGHRS and CDR2 is YFSETQ. The V gene end was trimmed by 4 bases and the J gene end by 5 bases; junction bases not matched to a gene: 6. CDR3 residues: CASSAIAGHNEQFF. The CDR3 nucleotides are TGCGCCAGCAGCGCGATAGCGGGCCACAATGAGCAGTTCTTC.

The rearrangement links TRBV11-3 to TRBJ2-1, with TRBD2 identical over 10 bases. V was clipped by 5 bases and J by 9 bases; unmatched bases: 13. The CDR3 has 16 residues. CDR1 is SGHNT, CDR2 YENEEA, per germline. CDR3 bases: TGTGCCAGCAGCCAATCTAGCGGGAGCGCTCTCGGTGAGCAGTTCTTC. Amino acids: CASSQSSGSALGEQFF.

The V call is TRBV12-5, the J call TRBJ2-5, with D unclear. V was trimmed by 2 bases and J by 5 bases, leaving 9 bases between them. Germline values: CDR1 LGHNT, CDR2 FRNRAP. CDR3 length: 13 amino acids. The CDR3 bases are TGTGCTAGTGGTTTGTTGACTGGTGAGACCCAGTACTTC. Protein product: CASGLLTGETQYF.

The V gene is TRBV12-5, the J gene TRBJ2-1, with a possible D match to TRBD1 (5 bases). The CDR3 length is 13 residues. V dropped 6 bases and J dropped 7 bases, with 13 bases sitting between them. Per the germline V gene, CDR1 is LGHNT and CDR2 is FRNRAP. The CDR3 region has the DNA TGTGCTAGTGGGTTAACAGGTTCAAATGAGCAGTTCTTC. Protein sequence: CASGLTGSNEQFF.